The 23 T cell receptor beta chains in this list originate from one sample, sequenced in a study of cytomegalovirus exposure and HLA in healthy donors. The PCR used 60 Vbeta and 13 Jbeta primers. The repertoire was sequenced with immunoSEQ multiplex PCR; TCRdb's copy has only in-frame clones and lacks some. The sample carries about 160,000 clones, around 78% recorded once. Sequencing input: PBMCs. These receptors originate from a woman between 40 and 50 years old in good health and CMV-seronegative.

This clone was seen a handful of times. In DNA, the CDR3 is TGTGCCTGGAGTGTTTGGAGTGAAGCTTTCTTT. Its protein product is CAWSVWSEAFF. The chain recombines TRBV30 with TRBJ1-1, with D uncertain. Between the trimmed V and J ends, which lost 0 bases and 7 bases, there was a span of 6 bases. This CDR3 region has 11 residues. The germline V gene has CDR1 GTSNPN and CDR2 SVGIG (reference sequence).

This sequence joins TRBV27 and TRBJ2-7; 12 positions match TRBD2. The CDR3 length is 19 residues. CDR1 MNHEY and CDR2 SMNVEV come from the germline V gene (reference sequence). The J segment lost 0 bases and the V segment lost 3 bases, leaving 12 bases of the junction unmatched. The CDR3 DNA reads TGTGCCAGCAGTTTTCGGGGGGGACTAGCGGGTGTCTACTCCTACGAGCAGTACTTC. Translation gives CASSFRGGLAGVYSYEQYF.

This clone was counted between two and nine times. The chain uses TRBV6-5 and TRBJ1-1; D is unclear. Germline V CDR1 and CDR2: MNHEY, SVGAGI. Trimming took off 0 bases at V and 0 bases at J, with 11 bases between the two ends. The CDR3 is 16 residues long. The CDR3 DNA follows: TGTGCCAGCAGTTACTCTGCCAGTCCCTTGAACACTGAAGCTTTCTTT. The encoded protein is CASSYSASPLNTEAFF.

CDR3 residues: CASSVGGGKTEAFF. The DNA of the CDR3 is TGTGCCAGCAGTGTAGGGGGGGGTAAGACTGAAGCTTTCTTT. V usage is TRBV6-1 and J usage is TRBJ1-1; D is perhaps TRBD1 (6 bases). V shed 4 bases and J shed 5 bases, with 14 bases lying between them. Germline V gene sequence: CDR1 MNHNS, CDR2 SASEGT. The CDR3 extends over 14 amino acids.

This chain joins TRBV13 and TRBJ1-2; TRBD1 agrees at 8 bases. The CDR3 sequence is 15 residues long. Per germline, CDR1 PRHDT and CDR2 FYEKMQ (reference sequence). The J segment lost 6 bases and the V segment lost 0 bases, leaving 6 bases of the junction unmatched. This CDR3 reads CASSLGRRGPDGYTF. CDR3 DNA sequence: TGTGCCAGCAGCTTAGGACGCAGGGGGCCAGATGGCTACACCTTC.

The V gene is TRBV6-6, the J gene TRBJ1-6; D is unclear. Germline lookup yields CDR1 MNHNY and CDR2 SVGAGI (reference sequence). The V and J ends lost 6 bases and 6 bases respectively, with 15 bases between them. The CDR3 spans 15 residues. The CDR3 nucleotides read TGTGCCAGCAGGCGCGATAGCACAATTAATTCACCCCTCCACTTT. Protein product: CASRRDSTINSPLHF.

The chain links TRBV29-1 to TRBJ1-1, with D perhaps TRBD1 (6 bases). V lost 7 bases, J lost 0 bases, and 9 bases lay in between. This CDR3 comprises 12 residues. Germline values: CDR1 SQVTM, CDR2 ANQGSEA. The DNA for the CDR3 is TGCAGCGCGGACAGTCTGAACACTGAAGCTTTCTTT. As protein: CSADSLNTEAFF.

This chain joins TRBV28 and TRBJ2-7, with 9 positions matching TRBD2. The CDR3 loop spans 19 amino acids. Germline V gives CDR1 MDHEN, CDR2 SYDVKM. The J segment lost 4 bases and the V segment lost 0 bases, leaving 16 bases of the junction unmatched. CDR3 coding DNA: TGTGCCAGCAGTTTATGGTTGACTAGCGGTGAAATAGGGGGATACGAGCAGTACTTC. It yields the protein CASSLWLTSGEIGGYEQYF.

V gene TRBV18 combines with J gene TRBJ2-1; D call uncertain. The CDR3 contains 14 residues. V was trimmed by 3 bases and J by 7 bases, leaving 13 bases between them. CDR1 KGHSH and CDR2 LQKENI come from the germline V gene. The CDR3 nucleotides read TGTGCCAGCTCACCTCCCCGGAGCTTAAATGAGCAGTTCTTC. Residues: CASSPPRSLNEQFF.

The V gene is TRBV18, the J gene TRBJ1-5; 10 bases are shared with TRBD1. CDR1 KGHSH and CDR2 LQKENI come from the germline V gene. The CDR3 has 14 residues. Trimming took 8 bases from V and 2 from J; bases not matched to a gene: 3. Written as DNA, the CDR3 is TGTGCCAGCGGGGGGACAGGGGGCAATCAGCCCCAGCATTTT. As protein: CASGGTGGNQPQHF. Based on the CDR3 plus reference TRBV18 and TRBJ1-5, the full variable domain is NAGVMQNPRHLVRRRGQEARLRCSPMKGHSHVYWYRQLPEEGLKFMVYLQKENIIDESGMPKERFSAEFPKEGPSILRIQQVVRGDSAAYFCASGGTGGNQPQHFGDGTRLSIL.

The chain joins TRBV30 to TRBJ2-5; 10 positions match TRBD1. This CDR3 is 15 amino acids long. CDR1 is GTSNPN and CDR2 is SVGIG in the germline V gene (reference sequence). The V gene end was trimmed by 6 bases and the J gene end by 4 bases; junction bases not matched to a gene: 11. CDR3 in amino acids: CACRDSGQGRETQYF. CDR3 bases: TGTGCCTGCAGAGATTCGGGACAGGGGAGAGAGACCCAGTACTTC.

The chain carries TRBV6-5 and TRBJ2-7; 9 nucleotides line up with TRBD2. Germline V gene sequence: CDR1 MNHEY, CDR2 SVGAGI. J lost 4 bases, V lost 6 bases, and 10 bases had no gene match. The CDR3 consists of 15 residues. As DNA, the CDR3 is TGTGCCAGCAGCACCGCCGCGGGAGGGCCTTACGAGCAGTACTTC. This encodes CASSTAAGGPYEQYF.

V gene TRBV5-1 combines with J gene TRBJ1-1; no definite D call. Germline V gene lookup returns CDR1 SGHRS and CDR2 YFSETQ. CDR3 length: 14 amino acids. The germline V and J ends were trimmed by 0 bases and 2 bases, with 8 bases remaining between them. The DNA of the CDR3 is TGCGCCAGCAGCTTGGGAGGGTTCAACACTGAAGCTTTCTTT. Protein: CASSLGGFNTEAFF.

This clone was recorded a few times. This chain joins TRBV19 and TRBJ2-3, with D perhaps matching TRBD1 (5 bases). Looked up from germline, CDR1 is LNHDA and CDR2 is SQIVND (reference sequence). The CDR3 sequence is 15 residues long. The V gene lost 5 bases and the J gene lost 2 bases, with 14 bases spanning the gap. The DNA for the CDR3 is TGTGCCAGTAGTCCCCGAAACAGGCCCACAGATACGCAGTATTTT. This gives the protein CASSPRNRPTDTQYF.

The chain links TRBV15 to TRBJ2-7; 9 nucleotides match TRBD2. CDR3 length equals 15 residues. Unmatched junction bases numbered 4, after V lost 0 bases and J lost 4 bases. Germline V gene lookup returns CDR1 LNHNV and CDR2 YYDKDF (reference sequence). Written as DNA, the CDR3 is TGTGCCACCAGCAGAGATAGGGCGGGAGGGTACGAGCAGTACTTC. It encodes CATSRDRAGGYEQYF. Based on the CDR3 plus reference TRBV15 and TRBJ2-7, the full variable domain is DAMVIQNPRYQVTQFGKPVTLSCSQTLNHNVMYWYQQKSSQAPKLLFHYYDKDFNNEADTPDNFQSRRPNTSFCFLDIRSPGLGDTAMYLCATSRDRAGGYEQYFGPGTRLTVT.

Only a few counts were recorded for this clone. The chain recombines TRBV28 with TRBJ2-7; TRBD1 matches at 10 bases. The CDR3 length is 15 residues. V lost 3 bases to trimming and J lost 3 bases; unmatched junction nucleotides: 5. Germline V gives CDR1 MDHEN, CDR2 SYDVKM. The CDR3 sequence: CASSLGTGAIYEQYF. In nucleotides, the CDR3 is TGTGCCAGCAGTTTGGGGACAGGGGCCATCTACGAGCAGTACTTC. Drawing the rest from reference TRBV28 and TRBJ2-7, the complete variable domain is DVKVTQSSRYLVKRTGEKVFLECVQDMDHENMFWYRQDPGLGLRLIYFSYDVKMKEKGDIPEGYSVSREKKERFSLILESASTNQTSMYLCASSLGTGAIYEQYFGPGTRLTVT.

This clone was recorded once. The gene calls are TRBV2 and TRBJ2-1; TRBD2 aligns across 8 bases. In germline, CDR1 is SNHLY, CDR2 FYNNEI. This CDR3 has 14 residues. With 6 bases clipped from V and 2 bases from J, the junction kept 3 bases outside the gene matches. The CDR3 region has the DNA TGTGCCAGCAGGAAAGCGGGGGCCTACAATGAGCAGTTCTTC. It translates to CASRKAGAYNEQFF.

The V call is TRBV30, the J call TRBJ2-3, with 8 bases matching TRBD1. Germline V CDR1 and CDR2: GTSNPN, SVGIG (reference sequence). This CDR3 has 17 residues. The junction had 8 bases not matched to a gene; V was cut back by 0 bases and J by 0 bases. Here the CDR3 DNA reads TGTGCCTGGAGTGTACGGAGGACAGGGCCTAGCACAGATACGCAGTATTTT. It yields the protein CAWSVRRTGPSTDTQYF. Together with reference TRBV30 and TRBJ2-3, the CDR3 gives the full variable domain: SQTIHQWPATLVQPVGSPLSLECTVEGTSNPNLYWYRQAAGRGLQLLFYSVGIGQISSEVPQNLSASRPQDRQFILSSKKLLLSDSGFYLCAWSVRRTGPSTDTQYFGPGTRLTVL.

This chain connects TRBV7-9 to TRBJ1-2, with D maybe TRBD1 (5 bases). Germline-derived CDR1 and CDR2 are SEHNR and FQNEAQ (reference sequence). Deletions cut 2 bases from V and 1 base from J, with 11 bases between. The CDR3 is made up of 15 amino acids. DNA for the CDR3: TGTGCCAGCAGCTTATCGGGGGGGATTAACTATGGCTACACCTTC. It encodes CASSLSGGINYGYTF. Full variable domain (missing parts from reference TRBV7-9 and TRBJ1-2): DTGVSQNPRHKITKRGQNVTFRCDPISEHNRLYWYRQTLGQGPEFLTYFQNEAQLEKSRLLSDRFSAERPKGSFSTLEIQRTEQGDSAMYLCASSLSGGINYGYTFGSGTRLTVV.

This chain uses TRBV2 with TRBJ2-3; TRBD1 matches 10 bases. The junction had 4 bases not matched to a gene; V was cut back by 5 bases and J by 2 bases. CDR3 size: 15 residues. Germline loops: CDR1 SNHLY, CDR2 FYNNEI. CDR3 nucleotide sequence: TGTGCCAGCAGTCTCGGGACAGGGGACACAGATACGCAGTATTTT. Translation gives CASSLGTGDTDTQYF.

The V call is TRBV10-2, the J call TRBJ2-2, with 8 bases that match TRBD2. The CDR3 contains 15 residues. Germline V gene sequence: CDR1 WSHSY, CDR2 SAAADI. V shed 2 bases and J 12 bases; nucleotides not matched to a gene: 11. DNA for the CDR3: TGCGCCAGCAGTGAGATTAGCGGGGACTGGGGGAAGCTGTTTTTT. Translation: CASSEISGDWGKLFF.

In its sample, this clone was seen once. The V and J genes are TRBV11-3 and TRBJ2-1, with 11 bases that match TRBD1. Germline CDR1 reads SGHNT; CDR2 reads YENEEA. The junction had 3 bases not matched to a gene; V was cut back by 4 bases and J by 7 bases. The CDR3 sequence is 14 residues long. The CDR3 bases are TGTGCCAGCAGCTCGAGGGACAGGGGGAATGAGCAGTTCTTC. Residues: CASSSRDRGNEQFF.

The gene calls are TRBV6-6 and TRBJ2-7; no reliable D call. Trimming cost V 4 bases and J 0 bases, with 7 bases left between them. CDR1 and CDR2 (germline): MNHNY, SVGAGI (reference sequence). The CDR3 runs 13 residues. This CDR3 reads CASSSPSSYEQYF. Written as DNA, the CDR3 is TGTGCCAGCAGTTCCCCCAGCTCCTACGAGCAGTACTTC.